A single sample gave rise to the 3 T cell receptor beta chains below, sequenced in a study of T cell changes during pregnancy in multiple sclerosis. TCRdb's table, derived via immunoSEQ multiplex PCR, lists solely in-frame clones and lacks some. The table has some 44,000 clones, 70% to 90% seen once; the top ten hold over 0.85%. The starting material was CD4+ T cells from peripheral blood mononuclear cells, obtained after pregnancy. The receptors were sampled from a female donor with multiple sclerosis, enrolled in a pregnancy study.

The chain is built from TRBV5-6 and TRBJ1-6, with 7 nucleotides matching TRBD1. The CDR3 is made up of 14 amino acids. J lost 10 bases, V lost 4 bases, and 8 bases had no gene match. Per the germline V gene, CDR1 is SGHDT and CDR2 is YYEEEE. The CDR3 loop reads CASSPDRTTSPLHF. The CDR3 bases are TGTGCCAGCAGCCCGGACAGGACTACGTCACCCCTCCACTTT.

This clone was seen only once. The genes are TRBV19 and TRBJ2-1; 12 nucleotides line up with TRBD2. The CDR3 sequence is 15 residues long. In germline, CDR1 is LNHDA, CDR2 SQIVND (reference sequence). V gave up 6 bases and J gave up 8 bases; unmatched junction bases: 8. The CDR3 region has the DNA TGTGCCAGTAGGCGGACTAGCGGGGAAGGGTATGAGCAGTTCTTC. Translated: CASRRTSGEGYEQFF.

The rearrangement joins TRBV2 to TRBJ1-2, with TRBD1 matching over 8 bases. The CDR3 length is 16 residues. CDR1 and CDR2 (germline): SNHLY, FYNNEI. V gave up 6 bases and J gave up 8 bases; unmatched junction bases: 17. As DNA, the CDR3 is TGTGCCAGCAGGGACCCAATTACCGACAGGGGAAGCGGCTACACCTTC. It yields the protein CASRDPITDRGSGYTF.